This T cell receptor beta chain was found in a study of a mutant IDH1 vaccine in newly diagnosed glioma. Across the whole study: In weeks 1, 3, 5, 7, 11, 15, 19 and 23, patients were vaccinated. Onset of vaccination occurred 4-6 weeks following radiotherapy alone, or with temozolomide cycles. Study conclusions and caveats: Changes in the top peripheral T cell clonotypes seemingly had no bearing on pseudoprogression.

This clone appeared a single time. The antigen is not known. Documented time point: week 23, last vaccination. The investigators gave 300 ug of mutant IDH1 20-mer peptide in each vaccine dose, together with topical imiquimod. The donors had new WHO grade 3 or 4 astrocytomas; these were IDH1-mutant and ATRX-lost. CDR1 and CDR2 (germline): LNHDA, SQIVND (reference sequence). V lost 6 bases to trimming and J lost 2 bases; unmatched junction nucleotides: 7. This CDR3 comprises 15 residues. Using immunoSEQ multiplex PCR, the repertoire was profiled, and TCRdb retains in-frame clones only, with some absent. The repertoire consists of about 56,000 clones, with 87% occurring once and the leading ten covering approximately 1.4%.

The sample in question was PBMCs, obtained from a glioma patient whose treatment included an IDH1 peptide vaccine. This sequence joins TRBV19 and TRBJ2-5; 9 bases match TRBD2. The clonotype originates from a man aged 35-49 years with glioma. Written as DNA, the CDR3 is TGTGCCAGTAGAGTAGCGGGAGAAGGGCAAGAGACCCAGTACTTC. Translated: CASRVAGEGQETQYF.